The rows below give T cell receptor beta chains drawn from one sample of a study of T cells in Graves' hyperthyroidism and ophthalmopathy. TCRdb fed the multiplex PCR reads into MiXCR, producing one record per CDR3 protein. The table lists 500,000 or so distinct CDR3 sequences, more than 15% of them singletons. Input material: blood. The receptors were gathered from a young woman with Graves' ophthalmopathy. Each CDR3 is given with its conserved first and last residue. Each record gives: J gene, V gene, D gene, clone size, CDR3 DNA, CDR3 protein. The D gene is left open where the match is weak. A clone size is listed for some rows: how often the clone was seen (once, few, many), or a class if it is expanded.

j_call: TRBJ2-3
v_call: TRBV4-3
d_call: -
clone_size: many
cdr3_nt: TGCGCCAGCAGTCGAACTGCAGATACGCAGTATTTT
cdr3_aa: CASSRTADTQYF

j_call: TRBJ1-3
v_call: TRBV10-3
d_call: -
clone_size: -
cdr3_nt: TGTGCCATCGGCTCGGGAGACAAAAACACCATATATTTT
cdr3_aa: CAIGSGDKNTIYF

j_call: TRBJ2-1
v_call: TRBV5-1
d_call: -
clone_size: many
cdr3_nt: TGCGCCAGCAGCTTGGACGGGGCCTACAACAATGAGCAGTTCTTC
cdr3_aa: CASSLDGAYNNEQFF

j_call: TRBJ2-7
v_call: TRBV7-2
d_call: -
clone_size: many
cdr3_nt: TGTGCCAGCAGCCCCTGGGGTCGAGAGGCTAGCATGTACGAGCAGTACTTC
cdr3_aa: CASSPWGREASMYEQYF

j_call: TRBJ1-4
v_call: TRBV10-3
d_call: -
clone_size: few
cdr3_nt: TGTGCCATCAGTGGGATTCCATCAGGGGAAAAACTGTTTTTT
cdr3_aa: CAISGIPSGEKLFF

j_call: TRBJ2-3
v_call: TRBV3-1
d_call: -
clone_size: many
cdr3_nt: TGTGCCAGCAGCCGGAGGGCAGATACGCAGTATTTT
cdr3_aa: CASSRRADTQYF

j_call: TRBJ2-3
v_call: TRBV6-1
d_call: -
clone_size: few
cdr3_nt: TGTGCCAGCGAAGCCGACACAGATACGCAGTATTTT
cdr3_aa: CASEADTDTQYF

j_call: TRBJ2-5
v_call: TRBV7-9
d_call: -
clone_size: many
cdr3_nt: TGTGCCAGCAGCTCGACAGAAGAAGAGACCCAGTACTTC
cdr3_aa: CASSSTEEETQYF

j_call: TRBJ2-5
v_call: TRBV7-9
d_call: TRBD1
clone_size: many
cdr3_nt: TGTGCCAGCAGCTCGGGGGACAGGGACCAAGAGACCCAGTACTTC
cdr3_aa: CASSSGDRDQETQYF

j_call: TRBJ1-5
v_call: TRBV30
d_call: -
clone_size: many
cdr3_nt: TGTGCCTGGAGTGTACTTTTGGGTCAGCCCCAGCATTTT
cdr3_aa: CAWSVLLGQPQHF

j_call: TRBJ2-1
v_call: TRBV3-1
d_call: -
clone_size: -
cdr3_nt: TGTGCCAGCAGCCAGAGACAGGTTCTTCCCAATGAGCAGTTCTTC
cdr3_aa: CASSQRQVLPNEQFF

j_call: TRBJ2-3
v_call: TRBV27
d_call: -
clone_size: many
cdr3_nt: TGTGCCAGCAGAAGGGGGGGGGGCACAGATACGCAGTATTTT
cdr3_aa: CASRRGGGTDTQYF

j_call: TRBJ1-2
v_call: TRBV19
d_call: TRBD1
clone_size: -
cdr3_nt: TGTGCCAGTATGGGGGGACAGGGGGAAACTCGTTATGGCTACACCTTC
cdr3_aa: CASMGGQGETRYGYTF

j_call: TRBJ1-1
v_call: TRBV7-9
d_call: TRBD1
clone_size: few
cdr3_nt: TGTGCCAGCAGCTTAGTGCCGGCAGGGGGGAACACTGAAGCTTTCTTT
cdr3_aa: CASSLVPAGGNTEAFF

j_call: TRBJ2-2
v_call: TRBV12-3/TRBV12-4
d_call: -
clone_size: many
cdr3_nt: TGTGCCAGCAGTTTTGGGCAGACGAACACCGGGGAGCTGTTTTTT
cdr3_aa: CASSFGQTNTGELFF